This TCR beta chain was identified during a study of T-cell memory formation after mild COVID-19. Looked up from germline, CDR1 is SQVTM and CDR2 is ANQGSEA. The CDR3 sequence is 15 residues long. Trimming took 4 bases from V and 1 from J; bases not matched to a gene: 9. As regards this clonotype: Its antigen remains unknown.

Regarding the study as a whole: Clones from the second wave (peaking day 37) had unconfirmed SARS-CoV-2 specificity. CD4/CD8 balance held among clones contracting day 15 to 85, and later expanders leaned CD4+.

TCRdb passed the 5' RACE reads through MiXCR, listing each CDR3 protein once. This table has more than 85,000 distinct CDR3 sequences, 11% appearing once. The sequencing sample was made of PBMCs or a T cell subset sorted from them (not recorded which). J is TRBJ2-5 and V is TRBV29-1; TRBD1 agrees at 7 bases. This TCR was sampled from a man in his late teens or twenties who had mild COVID-19 (a few samples of this study predate the infection). Cell type and time point are not known. Written as DNA, the CDR3 is TGCAGCGTTGTGTCAGGGGGTGAGGTCCAAGAGACCCAGTACTTC. This encodes CSVVSGGEVQETQYF.